These 17 T cell receptor beta chains were all obtained from the same sample, sequenced in a study of cytomegalovirus exposure and HLA in healthy donors. A multiplex PCR was run with 60 Vbeta primers and 13 Jbeta primers. Assay used: immunoSEQ multiplex PCR; TCRdb lists only in-frame clones, some missing. This sample has over 150,000 clones, with about three quarters found just once. The sequenced sample was PBMCs. These receptors were obtained from a woman in her twenties or thirties in good health and CMV-seronegative.

This clone was counted between two and nine times. This chain links TRBV5-4 with TRBJ2-3; D unresolved. Germline lookup yields CDR1 SGHNT and CDR2 YYREEE (reference sequence). This CDR3 region has 12 residues. V gave up 1 base and J gave up 6 bases, with 6 bases separating them. The CDR3 here is CASSLNRDTQYF. In DNA form, the CDR3 reads TGTGCCAGCAGCTTGAATCGGGATACGCAGTATTTT.

This clone was observed a handful of times. V usage is TRBV25-1 and J usage is TRBJ1-2; D possibly corresponds to TRBD1 (6 bases). The V gene's germline CDR1 is MGHDK and CDR2 SYGVNS. This CDR3 has 13 amino acids. V gave up 9 bases and J gave up 3 bases, with 14 bases separating them. The CDR3 DNA reads as TGTGCCAGTAGGGAGGGGGAGTACTATGGCTACACCTTC. This codes for CASREGEYYGYTF.

This rearrangement joins TRBV2 to TRBJ1-1; D is perhaps TRBD1 (6 bases). The V gene's germline CDR1 is SNHLY and CDR2 FYNNEI. The CDR3 contains 12 residues. V was cut by 3 bases and J by 10 bases, with 12 bases left in between. DNA for the CDR3: TGTGCCAGCAGTGATACAGGGCGGCTAGCTTTCTTT. It yields the protein CASSDTGRLAFF.

This chain joins TRBV7-2 and TRBJ1-2; 9 positions agree with TRBD1. V was pared by 6 bases and J by 2 bases, with 7 bases of the junction left unmatched. The CDR3 is made up of 15 amino acids. The germline gives CDR1 SGHTA, CDR2 FQGNSA. CDR3 in DNA: TGTGCCAGCAGGCCAGGACAGGGGCAAAACTATGGCTACACCTTC. This translates into CASRPGQGQNYGYTF.

The chain couples TRBV28 to TRBJ1-2, with TRBD1 matching 7 bases. Germline CDR1 reads MDHEN; CDR2 reads SYDVKM. The length of the CDR3 is 15 residues. J gave up 4 bases and V 2 bases, and 7 bases lay outside the gene matches. For the CDR3, the DNA is TGTGCCAGCAGTTTAGACGGACAGGCGAGCTATGGCTACACCTTC. Its protein product is CASSLDGQASYGYTF.

The rearrangement links TRBV4-1 to TRBJ2-7, with 7 bases identical to TRBD2. CDR3 length: 15 residues. Looked up from germline, CDR1 is MGHRA and CDR2 is YSYEKL. V lost 0 bases to trimming and J lost 5 bases; unmatched junction nucleotides: 7. CDR3 loop: CASSQDWEGSNEQYF. DNA for the CDR3: TGCGCCAGCAGCCAAGATTGGGAGGGTTCCAACGAGCAGTACTTC.

This clone was counted between two and nine times. The rearrangement joins TRBV27 to TRBJ2-1, with 11 bases that match TRBD2. The CDR3 has 15 residues. Trimming at V came to 3 bases and at J to 10 bases, leaving 8 bases not matched to a gene. Germline assignment: CDR1 MNHEY and CDR2 SMNVEV (reference sequence). This CDR3 is CASSLFSGREVEQFF. The CDR3 DNA reads as TGTGCCAGCAGTTTGTTTAGCGGGAGGGAGGTGGAGCAGTTCTTC.

The chain has TRBV18 and TRBJ2-2, with TRBD1 matching 7 bases. Per the germline V gene, CDR1 is KGHSH and CDR2 is LQKENI. CDR3 length equals 15 residues. The V segment lost 3 bases and the J segment 0 bases; nucleotides outside the gene matches: 1. This CDR3 reads CASSPQGANTGELFF. DNA of the CDR3: TGTGCCAGCTCACCCCAGGGGGCGAACACCGGGGAGCTGTTTTTT.

This clone was counted between two and nine times. The rearrangement links TRBV11-2 to TRBJ2-6; tentative D call: TRBD2 (5 bases). The CDR3 is 17 residues long. V was pared by 1 base and J by 1 base, with 11 bases between. Germline V lookup: CDR1 SGHAT, CDR2 FQNNGV. The CDR3 coding sequence is TGTGCCAGCAGCTTAGGGTCGCGGGTATCTGGGGCCAACGTCCTGACTTTC. This encodes CASSLGSRVSGANVLTF.

The chain combines TRBV11-2 with TRBJ2-5; D ambiguous. This CDR3 spans 12 amino acids. The germline V gene has CDR1 SGHAT and CDR2 FQNNGV. The V end was cut by 3 bases, the J end by 4 bases, with 6 bases between. CDR3 sequence reads: CASSFSGETQYF. The CDR3 DNA reads as TGTGCCAGCAGCTTCAGTGGAGAGACCCAGTACTTC.

The chain recombines TRBV7-2 with TRBJ1-2; 9 nucleotides line up with TRBD1. CDR1 and CDR2 from the germline V gene are SGHTA and FQGNSA. CDR3 length: 15 residues. Trimming cost V 3 bases and J 6 bases; bases outside gene matches: 8. The CDR3 DNA follows: TGTGCCAGCAGCTTCCCTACAGGGGGCGCACATGGCTACACCTTC. Residues: CASSFPTGGAHGYTF.

This clone was seen a few times. The rearrangement uses TRBV4-2 and TRBJ1-5; TRBD1 is a possible D gene (5 bases). The ends were cut back, 0 bases at V and 4 bases at J, with 10 bases in the middle. The CDR3 totals 15 residues. Germline V gene sequence: CDR1 LGHNA, CDR2 YNFKEQ. Here the CDR3 reads CASSQESQGNQPQHF. CDR3 DNA sequence: TGTGCCAGCAGCCAAGAGAGCCAGGGTAATCAGCCCCAGCATTTT.

The rearrangement links TRBV7-9 to TRBJ2-1; no definite D call. This CDR3 contains 11 residues. Germline lookup yields CDR1 SEHNR and CDR2 FQNEAQ (reference sequence). V was pared by 4 bases and J by 7 bases, with 5 bases between. CDR3 in DNA: TGTGCCAGCAGCTCTAAGAATGAGCAGTTCTTC. As protein: CASSSKNEQFF.

V is TRBV19 and J is TRBJ2-5; 8 bases are a match to TRBD2. CDR3 length: 17 residues. The germline V gene encodes CDR1 LNHDA and CDR2 SQIVND (reference sequence). After removal of 6 bases from V and 2 bases from J, the junction contained 14 bases not matched to a gene. The CDR3 here is CASSKHPAGGGQETQYF. CDR3 coding DNA: TGTGCCAGTAGCAAGCATCCGGCGGGAGGAGGACAAGAGACCCAGTACTTC. Looking up the rest from reference TRBV19 and TRBJ2-5 gives the full variable domain: DGGITQSPKYLFRKEGQNVTLSCEQNLNHDAMYWYRQDPGQGLRLIYYSQIVNDFQKGDIAEGYSVSREKKESFPLTVTSAQKNPTAFYLCASSKHPAGGGQETQYFGPGTRLLVL.

J is TRBJ1-6 and V is TRBV2; no firm D call. V lost 6 bases to trimming and J lost 4 bases, with 7 bases between them. Germline CDR1 reads SNHLY; CDR2 reads FYNNEI. CDR3 length: 13 amino acids. The CDR3 bases are TGTGCCAGCAGGAACAATTATAATTCACCCCTCCACTTT. This encodes CASRNNYNSPLHF.

The chain has TRBV5-6 and TRBJ1-4; D is unclear. The germline V gene has CDR1 SGHDT and CDR2 YYEEEE. V gave up 0 bases and J gave up 8 bases, with 5 bases separating them. The CDR3 is made up of 12 amino acids. Here the CDR3 DNA reads TGTGCCAGCAGCTTGGGACTAGAAAAACTGTTTTTT. The encoded protein is CASSLGLEKLFF.

The V and J genes are TRBV11-2 and TRBJ2-1, with D possibly TRBD2 on 7 matching bases. The CDR3 sequence is 16 residues long. Germline CDR1 SGHAT, CDR2 FQNNGV. V was cut by 4 bases and J by 8 bases, with 21 bases left in between. CDR3 nucleotides: TGTGCCAGCAGCTACGGGAGGCAGGGGTCGTTCGATGAGCAGTTCTTC. It yields the protein CASSYGRQGSFDEQFF. Full variable domain (remainder filled in from reference TRBV11-2 and TRBJ2-1): EAGVAQSPRYKIIEKRQSVAFWCNPISGHATLYWYQQILGQGPKLLIQFQNNGVVDDSQLPKDRFSAERLKGVDSTLKIQPAKLEDSAVYLCASSYGRQGSFDEQFFGPGTRLTVL.